This entry lists 27 T cell receptor beta chains sequenced from one sample in a study of OX40 agonist ivuxolimab in advanced cancers. Clones were read by immunoSEQ multiplex PCR, and TCRdb kept only the in-frame ones, dropping some. The sample yields over 45,000 clones, around 88% seen once. The material sequenced was CD4+ or CD8+ T cells sorted from blood, taken in a trial of the OX40 agonist ivuxolimab. These receptor sequences come from an adult with an advanced solid tumor such as melanoma, head and neck, liver or kidney cancer.

The J gene is TRBJ2-6, the V gene TRBV5-5; D gene ambiguous. Trimming took 4 bases from V and 1 from J, leaving 15 bases between them. CDR3 length: 17 amino acids. Germline CDR1 SGHKS, CDR2 YYEKEE (reference sequence). The CDR3 bases are TGTGCCAGCAGCACAGCACATACGGTATCTGGGGCCAACGTCCTGACTTTC. This gives the protein CASSTAHTVSGANVLTF.

The chain has TRBV6-6 and TRBJ1-1; no definite D call. Germline V lookup: CDR1 MNHNY, CDR2 SVGAGI (reference sequence). V lost 8 bases to trimming and J lost 4 bases, with 14 bases between them. The CDR3 covers 13 residues. This CDR3 reads CASEVGFGTEAFF. The CDR3 coding sequence is TGTGCCAGCGAGGTGGGGTTCGGCACTGAAGCTTTCTTT.

The chain joins TRBV7-9 to TRBJ1-4, with D hard to call. V shed 1 base and J shed 3 bases, with 12 bases lying between them. The germline V gene encodes CDR1 SEHNR and CDR2 FQNEAQ (reference sequence). CDR3 length: 16 residues. CDR3 amino acids: CASSLVGGMANEKLFF. The DNA of the CDR3 is TGTGCCAGCAGCTTAGTGGGAGGGATGGCTAATGAAAAACTGTTTTTT. The variable domain in full, with the rest retrieved from reference TRBV7-9 and TRBJ1-4, is DTGVSQNPRHKITKRGQNVTFRCDPISEHNRLYWYRQTLGQGPEFLTYFQNEAQLEKSRLLSDRFSAERPKGSFSTLEIQRTEQGDSAMYLCASSLVGGMANEKLFFGSGTQLSVL.

The genes are TRBV15 and TRBJ2-1, with 16 bases matching TRBD2. Germline lookup yields CDR1 LNHNV and CDR2 YYDKDF (reference sequence). V was pared by 0 bases and J by 8 bases, with 4 bases of the junction left unmatched. The CDR3 loop spans 17 amino acids. The CDR3 bases are TGTGCCACCAGCAGAGATCGTGGGACTAGCGGGAGGGATGAGCAGTTCTTC. Translating gives CATSRDRGTSGRDEQFF.

The sample holds a few counts of this clone. This chain connects TRBV6-1 to TRBJ1-2; TRBD1 matches at 9 bases. This CDR3 has 13 amino acids. The V and J ends lost 5 bases and 7 bases, in that order; junction bases with no gene match: 5. CDR1 is MNHNS and CDR2 is SASEGT in the germline V gene. CDR3 nucleotides: TGTGCCAGCAGTCAGGACAGGGGCGGTGGCTACACCTTC. Its translation is CASSQDRGGGYTF.

This chain links TRBV5-6 with TRBJ1-2; 11 positions match TRBD1. Germline lookup yields CDR1 SGHDT and CDR2 YYEEEE. V dropped 4 bases and J dropped 3; count of bases not matched to a gene: 2. This CDR3 is built from 14 residues. CDR3 in amino acids: CASSLGQGDYGYTF. In nucleotides, the CDR3 is TGTGCCAGCAGCCTGGGACAGGGGGACTATGGCTACACCTTC.

This clone was seen once. This chain uses TRBV6-5 with TRBJ2-7; 10 nucleotides align to TRBD2. After removal of 0 bases from V and 4 bases from J, the junction contained 0 bases not matched to a gene. CDR3 length: 14 residues. Germline V gene data show CDR1 as MNHEY and CDR2 as SVGAGI. This chain's CDR3 is CASSYSTSGYEQYF. As DNA, the CDR3 is TGTGCCAGCAGTTACTCGACTAGCGGGTACGAGCAGTACTTC.

This chain links TRBV19 with TRBJ1-1, with a weak D call TRBD1 (5 bases). This CDR3 is built from 15 residues. Trimming took off 5 bases at V and 5 bases at J, with 18 bases between the two ends. CDR1 and CDR2 from the germline V gene are LNHDA and SQIVND (reference sequence). CDR3 DNA sequence: TGTGCCAGTAGTGCCCCTGGAGGGTGGGGGACTGAAGCTTTCTTT. Its protein product is CASSAPGGWGTEAFF.

The rearrangement uses TRBV7-9 and TRBJ2-5, with D maybe TRBD2 (5 bases). With the DNA end fitting TRBJ2-7 better, the J assignment may be wrong. From germline, CDR1 is SEHNR and CDR2 FQNEAQ (reference sequence). The CDR3 contains 14 residues. The CDR3 coding sequence is TGTGCCAGCAGCCCGTCGGGAACGCTCTACGAGCAGTACTTC. Translated, it gives CASSPSGTLYEQYF.

The J gene is TRBJ2-1, the V gene TRBV7-9; D is perhaps TRBD1 (6 bases). CDR3 size: 17 residues. The V gene lost 1 base and the J gene lost 2 bases, with 15 bases spanning the gap. Germline CDR1 SEHNR, CDR2 FQNEAQ (reference sequence). CDR3 nucleotide sequence: TGTGCCAGCAGCTTAGAATTACGCAGGGGCCCCTACAATGAGCAGTTCTTC. Translated, it gives CASSLELRRGPYNEQFF.

DNA for the CDR3: TGTGCCAGCAGCTTAAATGGGGGCACAGATACGCAGTATTTT. This translates into CASSLNGGTDTQYF. V is TRBV7-3 and J is TRBJ2-3; D unclear. Germline V lookup: CDR1 SGHTA, CDR2 FQGTGA. Trimming took off 1 base at V and 1 base at J, with 6 bases between the two ends. The CDR3 is made up of 14 amino acids. The full variable domain, its missing parts supplied by reference TRBV7-3 and TRBJ2-3, is GAGVSQTPSNKVTEKGKYVELRCDPISGHTALYWYRQSLGQGPEFLIYFQGTGAADDSGLPNDRFFAVRPEGSVSTLKIQRTERGDSAVYLCASSLNGGTDTQYFGPGTRLTVL.

This clone has just one count. The chain is built from TRBV7-6 and TRBJ1-1; D gene ambiguous. This CDR3 has 14 amino acids. Germline lookup yields CDR1 SGHVS and CDR2 FNYEAQ. V was trimmed by 1 base and J by 5 bases, leaving 11 bases between them. The CDR3 coding sequence is TGTGCCAGCAGCTTAGACTACGGTAGGACTGAAGCTTTCTTT. Translation gives CASSLDYGRTEAFF.

In its sample, this clone was seen once. The V gene is TRBV7-6, the J gene TRBJ2-7; 7 nucleotides align to TRBD1. After removal of 5 bases from V and 12 bases from J, the junction contained 10 bases not matched to a gene. Germline CDR1 is SGHVS and CDR2 is FNYEAQ. CDR3 length equals 12 residues. The CDR3 sequence is CASSVDRAALYF. Here the CDR3 DNA reads TGTGCCAGCAGCGTCGACAGGGCCGCTCTGTACTTC.

The CDR3 DNA sequence: TGTGCCAGCAGCAATGGACAGGGGGGACAAGAGACCCAGTACTTC. Its translation is CASSNGQGGQETQYF. The gene calls are TRBV9 and TRBJ2-5, with 10 bases fitting TRBD1. Germline trimming cut 4 bases from V and 2 bases from J; bases unmatched to any gene: 5. Germline CDR1 reads SGDLS; CDR2 reads YYNGEE. The CDR3 has 15 amino acids. The full variable domain, in which reference TRBV9 and TRBJ2-5 provide the parts outside the CDR3, is DSGVTQTPKHLITATGQRVTLRCSPRSGDLSVYWYQQSLDQGLQFLIQYYNGEERAKGNILERFSAQQFPDLHSELNLSSLELGDSALYFCASSNGQGGQETQYFGPGTRLLVL.

This chain links TRBV18 with TRBJ2-5; 8 positions match TRBD1. This CDR3 has 13 amino acids. V shed 8 bases and J 3 bases; nucleotides not matched to a gene: 5. CDR1 is KGHSH and CDR2 is LQKENI in the germline V gene. The CDR3 sequence is CASLGQGKETQYF. CDR3 DNA: TGTGCCAGCCTAGGACAGGGAAAAGAGACCCAGTACTTC.

This chain connects TRBV6-6 to TRBJ1-4; the D is unclear. Trimming stripped 6 bases from V and 3 bases from J, with 11 bases between. Germline V CDR1 and CDR2: MNHNY, SVGAGI (reference sequence). CDR3 size: 14 residues. CDR3 protein: CASRFLSSNEKLFF. For the CDR3, the DNA is TGTGCCAGCAGGTTCCTGTCGTCTAATGAAAAACTGTTTTTT.

This clone was seen more than once but under ten times. The chain joins TRBV5-1 to TRBJ2-7, with 11 bases fitting TRBD2. The CDR3 spans 15 residues. Germline CDR1 is SGHRS and CDR2 is YFSETQ. Trimming removed 6 bases from V and 4 bases from J; junction bases left unmatched: 9. The CDR3 here is CASTFSGRATYEQYF. The CDR3 DNA reads TGCGCCAGCACCTTTAGCGGGAGGGCAACGTACGAGCAGTACTTC.

The rearrangement links TRBV30 to TRBJ2-5; D may match TRBD1 or TRBD2 (5 bases each). TRBJ2-7 explains the end of the DNA better; the J call may be wrong. The CDR3 is 15 residues long. Germline CDR1 is GTSNPN and CDR2 is SVGIG (reference sequence). CDR3 sequence (DNA): TGTGCCTGGAGTGCCCCGGGGCGCGCGACCTACGAGCAGTACTTC. Translated, it gives CAWSAPGRATYEQYF.

V gene TRBV18 combines with J gene TRBJ1-1; D gene uncertain. The V end lost 2 bases, the J end lost 3 bases, and 7 bases lay between the germline ends. Germline V gives CDR1 KGHSH, CDR2 LQKENI. The CDR3 is made up of 13 amino acids. The CDR3 loop reads CASSPVMDTEAFF. The CDR3 nucleotides read TGTGCCAGCTCACCAGTGATGGACACTGAAGCTTTCTTT.

This clone was observed a handful of times. V is TRBV11-3 and J is TRBJ1-1; TRBD1 is a possible D gene (6 bases). CDR3 length equals 16 residues. Trimming removed 5 bases from V and 2 bases from J, with 18 bases in between. Germline V gene sequence: CDR1 SGHNT, CDR2 YENEEA. The CDR3 nucleotides are TGTGCCAGCAGCCCCAGCGGGGGGCAGGGAAACACTGAAGCTTTCTTT. Encoded protein: CASSPSGGQGNTEAFF.

The V and J genes are TRBV6-4 and TRBJ2-7, with D possibly matching TRBD2 (6 bases). V was trimmed by 11 bases and J by 2 bases, leaving 25 bases between them. The CDR3 length is 16 residues. In germline, CDR1 is MRHNA, CDR2 SNTAGT. The chain's CDR3 is CAPTTGPASEPYEQYF. The CDR3, as DNA: TGTGCCCCGACCACAGGCCCGGCTAGCGAGCCCTACGAGCAGTACTTC.

The J gene is TRBJ2-5, the V gene TRBV30; no firm D call. Deletions cut 2 bases from V and 5 bases from J, with 15 bases between. Germline values: CDR1 GTSNPN, CDR2 SVGIG (reference sequence). The CDR3 has 14 residues. The CDR3: CAWSRTLDRETQYF. Written as DNA, the CDR3 is TGTGCCTGGAGTAGGACCCTCGATCGGGAGACCCAGTACTTC.

The V call is TRBV6-1, the J call TRBJ2-3; no clear D gene. The CDR3 totals 14 residues. From germline, CDR1 is MNHNS and CDR2 SASEGT. The V end lost 7 bases, the J end lost 2 bases, and 13 bases lay between the germline ends. The CDR3 region is CASNWKGHTDTQYF. CDR3 DNA sequence: TGTGCCAGCAATTGGAAAGGGCACACAGATACGCAGTATTTT.

The chain couples TRBV29-1 to TRBJ2-5; D tentatively reads TRBD1 or TRBD2 (6 bases each). The ends were cut back, 4 bases at V and 5 bases at J, with 11 bases in the middle. CDR1 and CDR2 from the germline V gene are SQVTM and ANQGSEA. The CDR3 covers 12 residues. This CDR3 reads CSVVGGGETQYF. As DNA, the CDR3 is TGCAGCGTTGTGGGGGGCGGGGAGACCCAGTACTTC.

The chain joins TRBV5-1 to TRBJ2-5, with 8 positions matching TRBD1. The DNA end favors TRBJ2-7, so the J call may be wrong. Germline V lookup: CDR1 SGHRS, CDR2 YFSETQ. This CDR3 is 17 amino acids long. CDR3 nucleotide sequence: TGCGCCAGCAGCTTGGTTCCTCGGGCAGGGGGCGGCTACGAGCAGTACTTC. Translation gives CASSLVPRAGGGYEQYF.

As DNA, the CDR3 is TGCAGCGGAGGGACAGCCGATTATGGCTACACCTTC. Translating it yields CSGGTADYGYTF. This sequence joins TRBV29-1 and TRBJ1-2; TRBD1 matches 7 bases. The CDR3 has 12 residues. J lost 5 bases, V lost 7 bases, and 7 bases had no gene match. From germline, CDR1 is SQVTM and CDR2 ANQGSEA.

The chain recombines TRBV6-5 with TRBJ2-1, with 8 bases that match TRBD2. Germline V lookup: CDR1 MNHEY, CDR2 SVGAGI. The CDR3 spans 15 residues. Germline trimming cut 3 bases from V and 7 bases from J; bases unmatched to any gene: 8. In DNA form, the CDR3 reads TGTGCCAGCAGTTATGGCGGGAGGACTGTAAATGAGCAGTTCTTC. It is translated as CASSYGGRTVNEQFF.